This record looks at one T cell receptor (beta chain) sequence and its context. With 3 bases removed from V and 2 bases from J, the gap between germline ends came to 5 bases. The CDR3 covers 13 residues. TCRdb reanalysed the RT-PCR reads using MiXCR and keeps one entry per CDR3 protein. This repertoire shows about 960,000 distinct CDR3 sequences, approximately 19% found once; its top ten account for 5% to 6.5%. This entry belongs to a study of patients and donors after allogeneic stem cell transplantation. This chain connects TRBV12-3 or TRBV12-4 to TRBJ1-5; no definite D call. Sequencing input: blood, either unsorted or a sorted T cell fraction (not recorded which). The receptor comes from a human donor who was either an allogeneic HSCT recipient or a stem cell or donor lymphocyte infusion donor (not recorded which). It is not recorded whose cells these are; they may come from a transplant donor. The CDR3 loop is CASSFKGNQPQHF. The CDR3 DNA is TGTGCCAGCAGTTTTAAGGGCAATCAGCCCCAGCATTTT.